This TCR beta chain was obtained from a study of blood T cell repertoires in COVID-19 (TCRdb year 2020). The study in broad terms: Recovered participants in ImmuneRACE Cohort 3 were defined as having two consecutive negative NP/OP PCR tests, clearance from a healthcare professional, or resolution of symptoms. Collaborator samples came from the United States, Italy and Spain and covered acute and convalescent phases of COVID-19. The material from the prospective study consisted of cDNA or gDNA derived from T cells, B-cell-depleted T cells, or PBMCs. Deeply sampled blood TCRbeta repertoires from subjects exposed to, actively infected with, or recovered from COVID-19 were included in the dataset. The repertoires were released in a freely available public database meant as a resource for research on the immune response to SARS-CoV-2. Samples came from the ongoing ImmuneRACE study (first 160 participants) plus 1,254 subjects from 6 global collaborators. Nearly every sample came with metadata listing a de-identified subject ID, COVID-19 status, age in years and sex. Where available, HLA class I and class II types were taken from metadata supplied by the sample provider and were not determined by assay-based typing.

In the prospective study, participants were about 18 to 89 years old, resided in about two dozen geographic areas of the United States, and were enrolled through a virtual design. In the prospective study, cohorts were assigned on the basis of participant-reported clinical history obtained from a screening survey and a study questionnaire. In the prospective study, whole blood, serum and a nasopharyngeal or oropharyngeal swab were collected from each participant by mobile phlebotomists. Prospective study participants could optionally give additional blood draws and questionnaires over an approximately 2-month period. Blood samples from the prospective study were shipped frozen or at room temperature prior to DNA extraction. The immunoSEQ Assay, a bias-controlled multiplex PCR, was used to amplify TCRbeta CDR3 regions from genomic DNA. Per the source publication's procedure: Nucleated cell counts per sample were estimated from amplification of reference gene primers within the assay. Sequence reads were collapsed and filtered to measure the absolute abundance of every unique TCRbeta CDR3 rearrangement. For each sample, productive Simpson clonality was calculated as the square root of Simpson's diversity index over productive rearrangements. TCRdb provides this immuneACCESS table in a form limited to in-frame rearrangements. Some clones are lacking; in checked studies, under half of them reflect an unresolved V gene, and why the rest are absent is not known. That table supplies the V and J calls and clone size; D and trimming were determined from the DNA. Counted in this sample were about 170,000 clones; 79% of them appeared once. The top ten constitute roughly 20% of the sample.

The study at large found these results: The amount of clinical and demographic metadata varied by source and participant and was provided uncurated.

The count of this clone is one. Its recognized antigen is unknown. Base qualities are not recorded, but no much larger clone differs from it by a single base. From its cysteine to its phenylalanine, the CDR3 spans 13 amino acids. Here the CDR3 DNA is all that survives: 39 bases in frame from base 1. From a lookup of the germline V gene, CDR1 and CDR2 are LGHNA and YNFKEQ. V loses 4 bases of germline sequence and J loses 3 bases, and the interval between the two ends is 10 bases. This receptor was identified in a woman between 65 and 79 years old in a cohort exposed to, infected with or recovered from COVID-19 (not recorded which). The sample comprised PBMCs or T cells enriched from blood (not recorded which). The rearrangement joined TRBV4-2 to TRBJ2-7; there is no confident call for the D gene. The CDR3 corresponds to CASSRPPGYEQYF. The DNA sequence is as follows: TGTGCCAGCAGCCGCCCCCCCGGCTACGAGCAGTACTTC.